This T cell receptor beta chain was profiled in a study of spatial heterogeneity in lung cancer. TCRdb reanalysed the 5' RACE reads using MiXCR and keeps one entry per CDR3 protein. The sample lists over 8,500 distinct CDR3 sequences; 13% to 15% were seen once. Ten or more counts support this clonotype. The antigen remains undetermined. Because the library targeted alpha chains, this beta chain is an off-target read whose size means little. The trim removed 5 bases at V and 10 bases at J, leaving 8 bases unmatched. Per germline, CDR1 MNHNS and CDR2 SASEGT. CDR3 length: 13 amino acids. Time point meaning: sample taken at primary tumor resection. Study-wide points: Mutation tallies in tumors tracked expanded intratumoral alpha and beta TCR counts.

Sequences were derived from lung tumor tissue, sampled at surgery. This sequence originates from a male donor with early-stage non-small cell lung cancer. The chain combines TRBV6-1 with TRBJ2-1; 7 bases align to TRBD2. The CDR3 loop is CASSPGAGAEQFF. CDR3 in DNA: TGTGCCAGCAGTCCTGGGGCGGGAGCCGAGCAGTTCTTC.